This T cell receptor beta chain is from a study of early T cells in non-severe SARS-CoV-2 infection. Study background: The authors sequenced bulk RNA from unsorted whole blood, leaving chains unpaired. Points from the study as a whole: VDJdb matching skewed toward anti-spike CD8 responses, missing private and CD4 specificities.

Germline values: CDR1 SNHLY, CDR2 FYNNEI. The CDR3 length is 14 residues. Trimming took 5 bases from V and 0 from J, leaving 8 bases between them. Attachment of unique molecular identifiers was made to individual cDNA molecules. One entry per CDR3 protein results from TCRdb running MiXCR on the 5' RACE reads. The table lists tens of thousands of distinct CDR3 sequences, around 18% of them singletons. With respect to this clonotype: What it binds is not known.

Sequenced here: whole blood, sampled at baseline. The receptor was isolated from an adult who was a healthcare worker with PCR-confirmed SARS-CoV-2 infection or an uninfected control (not recorded which). V and J are TRBV2 and TRBJ1-5; a possible D gene is TRBD1 (6 bases). In DNA, the CDR3 is TGTGCCAGCAGTACAGGGTATAGCAATCAGCCCCAGCATTTT. Translated: CASSTGYSNQPQHF.